This T cell receptor (beta chain) comes out of a study of T cells after yellow fever vaccination. TCRdb passed the 5' RACE reads through MiXCR, listing each CDR3 protein once. The table has around 550,000 distinct CDR3 sequences, approximately 21% seen once. CDR3 length equals 15 residues. V lost 3 bases and J lost 6; bases outside the gene matches: 14. Germline CDR1 is DFQATT and CDR2 is SNEGSKA (reference sequence). The chain couples TRBV20-1 to TRBJ2-7, with TRBD1 matching over 7 bases. The sequencing here drew on PBMCs, taken 15 days after the yellow fever booster vaccination. This sequence was found in a man aged 25-45 years who received the YFV17D yellow fever vaccine. CDR3: CSASKQTGILGEQYF. The CDR3 DNA reads TGCAGTGCTAGCAAACAGACAGGGATCCTCGGCGAGCAGTACTTC.